A selection of T cell receptor beta chains follows, all from one sample in a study of cytomegalovirus exposure and HLA in healthy donors. Method: immunoSEQ multiplex PCR; TCRdb's copy keeps in-frame clones and lacks some. The data contain 200,000 to 250,000 clones, over 65% of them singletons. Sample: PBMCs. The receptors shown here come from a man between 18 and 35 years old in good health and CMV-seronegative. Each CDR3 is given with its conserved first and last residue. The D gene is left open where the match is weak. Rows give clone size only sometimes, using once, few, many, or a class for an expanded clone.

d_call: TRBD1; j_call: TRBJ2-3; v_call: TRBV6-6; clone_size: .; cdr3_length: 16; cdr3_nt: TGTGCCAGCAGTTCCTGGGACAGGGCCAGCACAGATACGCAGTATTTT; cdr3_aa: CASSSWDRASTDTQYF
d_call: TRBD1; j_call: TRBJ2-1; v_call: TRBV7-9; clone_size: .; cdr3_length: 16; cdr3_nt: TGTGCCAGCAGCTTAAGATCGGACAGGGGAGACAATGAGCAGTTCTTC; cdr3_aa: CASSLRSDRGDNEQFF
d_call: TRBD2; j_call: TRBJ2-7; v_call: TRBV4-1; clone_size: .; cdr3_length: 15; cdr3_nt: TGCGCCAGCAGCCGACTAGCGGAGGGGGGATACGAGCAGTACTTC; cdr3_aa: CASSRLAEGGYEQYF
d_call: .; j_call: TRBJ2-5; v_call: TRBV5-1; clone_size: .; cdr3_length: 14; cdr3_nt: TGCGCCAGCAGCCCCAAGACTGTCACGGAGACCCAGTACTTC; cdr3_aa: CASSPKTVTETQYF
d_call: TRBD2; j_call: TRBJ2-5; v_call: TRBV5-4; clone_size: .; cdr3_length: 14; cdr3_nt: TGTGCCAGCAGCCCCGGGACTAGCCGGGAGACCCAGTACTTC; cdr3_aa: CASSPGTSRETQYF
d_call: .; j_call: TRBJ1-1; v_call: TRBV2; clone_size: .; cdr3_length: 12; cdr3_nt: TGTGCCAGCAGTCCTAGGGTAAGGGGCGCTTTCTTT; cdr3_aa: CASSPRVRGAFF
d_call: TRBD1; j_call: TRBJ2-7; v_call: TRBV4-2; clone_size: .; cdr3_length: 16; cdr3_nt: TGTGCCAGCGCCACCAGTCGGACAGGGGCCTCCTACGAGCAGTACTTC; cdr3_aa: CASATSRTGASYEQYF
d_call: .; j_call: TRBJ2-7; v_call: TRBV4-1; clone_size: .; cdr3_length: 15; cdr3_nt: TGCGCCAGCAGCCCTTTGGTGGAGAGTCTATACGAGCAGTACTTC; cdr3_aa: CASSPLVESLYEQYF
d_call: .; j_call: TRBJ1-1; v_call: TRBV10-3; clone_size: .; cdr3_length: 13; cdr3_nt: TGTGCCATCAGTCCCCGGGGGAGCCCTGAAGCTTTCTTT; cdr3_aa: CAISPRGSPEAFF
d_call: TRBD2; j_call: TRBJ2-3; v_call: TRBV7-6; clone_size: .; cdr3_length: 14; cdr3_nt: TGTGCCAGCAGCCCAGCGGGAGCGGCAGATACGCAGTATTTT; cdr3_aa: CASSPAGAADTQYF
d_call: TRBD1; j_call: TRBJ1-2; v_call: TRBV5-1; clone_size: .; cdr3_length: 14; cdr3_nt: TGCGCCAGCAGTGGGACAGCTGCTAACTATGGCTACACCTTC; cdr3_aa: CASSGTAANYGYTF
d_call: TRBD1; j_call: TRBJ2-7; v_call: TRBV27; clone_size: once; cdr3_length: 12; cdr3_nt: TGTGCCAGCGGAACAGGGGGCGGCGAGCAGTACTTC; cdr3_aa: CASGTGGGEQYF
d_call: .; j_call: TRBJ1-5; v_call: TRBV9; clone_size: .; cdr3_length: 15; cdr3_nt: TGTGCCAGCAGCGCCCCCTTGACAGTTAATCAGCCCCAGCATTTT; cdr3_aa: CASSAPLTVNQPQHF
d_call: .; j_call: TRBJ2-1; v_call: TRBV10-3; clone_size: few; cdr3_length: 14; cdr3_nt: TGTGCCATCAGTGAGTCTGTACTAGCAAATGAGCAGTTCTTC; cdr3_aa: CAISESVLANEQFF
d_call: .; j_call: TRBJ1-2; v_call: TRBV28; clone_size: .; cdr3_length: 13; cdr3_nt: TGTGCCAGCACTGGGACACAACGGTATGGCTACACCTTC; cdr3_aa: CASTGTQRYGYTF
d_call: .; j_call: TRBJ2-1; v_call: TRBV9; clone_size: once; cdr3_length: 15; cdr3_nt: TGTGCCAGCAGCGTCGTGGGGAGCTCCTACAATGAGCAGTTCTTC; cdr3_aa: CASSVVGSSYNEQFF
d_call: TRBD2; j_call: TRBJ2-4; v_call: TRBV7-2; clone_size: .; cdr3_length: 15; cdr3_nt: TGTGCCAGCAGCTTAGCGGAAGCGGGAGGTGACATTCAGTACTTC; cdr3_aa: CASSLAEAGGDIQYF
d_call: .; j_call: TRBJ1-5; v_call: TRBV2; clone_size: .; cdr3_length: 14; cdr3_nt: TGTGCCAGCAATAGCATCGATAGCAATCAGCCCCAGCATTTT; cdr3_aa: CASNSIDSNQPQHF
d_call: TRBD1; j_call: TRBJ1-2; v_call: TRBV19; clone_size: .; cdr3_length: 16; cdr3_nt: TGTGCCAGTAGTCGGGGACAGGGGACTTCTAACTATGGCTACACCTTC; cdr3_aa: CASSRGQGTSNYGYTF
d_call: .; j_call: TRBJ2-3; v_call: TRBV9; clone_size: .; cdr3_length: 16; cdr3_nt: TGTGCCAGCAGCGCGGGACTCTCGACGATCACAGATACGCAGTATTTT; cdr3_aa: CASSAGLSTITDTQYF
d_call: .; j_call: TRBJ1-2; v_call: TRBV7-9; clone_size: .; cdr3_length: 12; cdr3_nt: TGTGCCAGCAGCCGGGGAGTCGGAGGCTACACCTTC; cdr3_aa: CASSRGVGGYTF
d_call: TRBD2; j_call: TRBJ2-3; v_call: TRBV5-1; clone_size: .; cdr3_length: 16; cdr3_nt: TGCGCCAGCAGCAAATGGGGGGAGGGCCCCACAGATACGCAGTATTTT; cdr3_aa: CASSKWGEGPTDTQYF
d_call: .; j_call: TRBJ2-7; v_call: TRBV15; clone_size: .; cdr3_length: 13; cdr3_nt: TGTGCCACCAGCAGAGACAGGGGCTACGAGCAGTACTTC; cdr3_aa: CATSRDRGYEQYF
d_call: .; j_call: TRBJ2-7; v_call: TRBV14; clone_size: .; cdr3_length: 11; cdr3_nt: TGTGCCAGCAGCCAATATTACGAGCAGTACTTC; cdr3_aa: CASSQYYEQYF
d_call: .; j_call: TRBJ2-1; v_call: TRBV10-3; clone_size: .; cdr3_length: 15; cdr3_nt: TGTGCCATCAGTGAGTCAGGGGGAGACCGTAGCGAGCAGTTCTTC; cdr3_aa: CAISESGGDRSEQFF